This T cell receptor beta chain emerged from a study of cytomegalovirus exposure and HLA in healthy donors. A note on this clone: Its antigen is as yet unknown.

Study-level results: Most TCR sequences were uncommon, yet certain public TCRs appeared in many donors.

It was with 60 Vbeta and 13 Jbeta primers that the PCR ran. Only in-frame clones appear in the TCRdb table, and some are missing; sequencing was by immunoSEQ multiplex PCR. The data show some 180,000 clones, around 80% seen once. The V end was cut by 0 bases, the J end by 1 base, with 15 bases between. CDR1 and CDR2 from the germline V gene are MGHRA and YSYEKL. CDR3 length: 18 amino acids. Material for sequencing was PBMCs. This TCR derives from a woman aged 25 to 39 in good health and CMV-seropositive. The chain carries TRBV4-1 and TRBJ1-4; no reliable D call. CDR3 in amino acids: CASSQDQRNRVTNEKLFF. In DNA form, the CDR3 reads TGCGCCAGCAGCCAAGATCAAAGGAACCGGGTAACTAATGAAAAACTGTTTTTT.